A selection of T cell receptor beta chains follows, all from one sample in a study of T-cell reconstitution after alpha-beta-depleted transplantation in children. TCRdb passed the PCR reads through MiXCR, listing each CDR3 protein once. The table includes about 270,000 distinct CDR3 sequences, 9.9% detected once. The source material was PBMCs from the stem cell graft donor, sampled from the stem cell graft. All receptors come from a human donor who donated a stem cell graft to a child with SCID. Both conserved end residues are part of each CDR3. A D gene is named only where the DNA matches it firmly. Only part of the rows carry a size: once, few, many, or a class if the clone is expanded.

TRBJ1-5 NA NA TRBV5-5 TGTGCCAGCAGTCAAAAGGGGTTTAGCAATCAGCCCCAGCATTTT CASSQKGFSNQPQHF
TRBJ1-1 NA NA TRBV21-1 TGTGCCAGCAGCAAAGAGGGAGAACGAAAAGGAGCTTTCTTT CASSKEGERKGAFF
TRBJ2-7 NA TRBD1 TRBV25-1 TGTGCCACTGTGGACAGGGGCTTAGACGAGCAGTACTTC CATVDRGLDEQYF
TRBJ1-6 NA NA TRBV18 TGTGCCAGCTCACCAGCTCATAATTCACCCCTCCACTTT CASSPAHNSPLHF
TRBJ2-1 NA NA TRBV9 TGTGCCAGCAGCGTACGGGCCTTGACGGGGGAAGGTGAGCAGTTCTTC CASSVRALTGEGEQFF
TRBJ2-1 NA NA TRBV5-1 TGCGCCAGCAGCACCGACAGGAATGAGCAGTTCTTC CASSTDRNEQFF
TRBJ1-2 many NA TRBV7-9 TGTGCCAGCAGCTTAATAAGGGGCGATGGCTACACCTTC CASSLIRGDGYTF
TRBJ1-5 few NA TRBV20-1 TGCAGTGCTAGGAGCCTAGGGGTTAGTCAGCCCCAGCATTTT CSARSLGVSQPQHF
TRBJ1-2 NA NA TRBV6-5 TGTGCCAGCAGTTACACCCTGGGGGAAGTCTATGGCTACACCTTC CASSYTLGEVYGYTF
TRBJ1-4 NA TRBD1 TRBV12-3/TRBV12-4 TGTGCCAGCAGTTTGGGACCTACAGGGGTCAGATTAACTAATGAAAAACTGTTTTTT CASSLGPTGVRLTNEKLFF
TRBJ2-3 NA NA TRBV25-1 TGTGCCAGCAGTGAACCGGGCCATACGCAGTATTTT CASSEPGHTQYF